The clone carrying this TCR beta chain was seen ten or more times. These data come from a study of Graves' ophthalmopathy and Graves' hyperthyroidism. Researchers took RNA transcripts and amplified TCR beta CDR3 regions from them. HTBI primers were employed in first-round RT-PCR, then a second-round multiplex PCR followed. One entry per CDR3 protein, called by TCRdb with MiXCR from the multiplex PCR reads. This table has 300,000 to 350,000 distinct CDR3 sequences, about a sixth appearing once. The V end lost 5 bases, the J end lost 1 base, and 12 bases lay between the germline ends. Germline CDR1 is SGHRS and CDR2 is YFSETQ. This CDR3 is 14 amino acids long.

The genes are TRBV5-1 and TRBJ1-1, with D maybe TRBD1 (6 bases). Sequencing was carried out using peripheral blood. This sequence was found in an adult man with Graves' ophthalmopathy. CDR3 residues: CASSGGRRNTEAFF. The CDR3 DNA is TGCGCCAGCAGTGGGGGGCGTAGGAACACTGAAGCTTTCTTT.